The clone carrying this T cell receptor beta chain was seen repeatedly, ten times or more. Antigen: not known. The data derive from a study of T-cell reconstitution after alpha-beta-depleted transplantation in children. Overall study results and limits: Once a year had passed after transplant, T-cell counts and diversity came mostly from newly produced T cells. Surviving recipient cells, namely T cells and thymic progenitors, were the source of high day-60 TCRbeta diversity in some patients.

Using unique molecular identifiers, the investigators prepared the TCRbeta library. Using its own MiXCR run on the PCR reads, TCRdb lists one record per CDR3 protein. Here the sample spans about 280,000 distinct CDR3 sequences, about 9.9% being singletons. The CDR3 has 15 residues. Between the trimmed V and J ends, which lost 0 bases and 2 bases, there was a span of 11 bases. From germline, CDR1 is LGHNA and CDR2 YNFKEQ. The TCR was taken from a male patient between 2 and 10 years old who had a stem cell transplant for chronic granulomatous disease, so the T cells may come from the graft donor. The genes are TRBV4-2 and TRBJ2-7, with a possible D match to TRBD2 (6 bases). The source was peripheral blood, collected 180 days after TCRalphabeta/CD19-depleted stem cell transplant. DNA for the CDR3: TGTGCCAGCAGCCAAGATTTTGGAGGGCCCTACGAGCAGTACTTC. It is translated as CASSQDFGGPYEQYF.